This T cell receptor (beta chain) was sequenced during a study of blood T cell repertoires in COVID-19. Looking at the study overall: COVID-19 samples collected from the United States, Italy and Spain covered acute and convalescent phases.

V trimming: 1 base; J trimming: 5 bases; junction bases outside the gene matches: 6. The CDR3 has 15 amino acids. CDR1 is SGHTA, CDR2 FQGNSA, per germline. Original analysis: The authors estimated nucleated cell counts from reference gene primer amplification. TCRdb's table, derived via immunoSEQ multiplex PCR, lists solely in-frame clones and lacks some. The D gene and trimming were derived from the DNA, and the V and J assignments and clone size from that table. The sample contains about 480,000 clones, roughly 90% of which appear only once. Participants' reported clinical history set cohort assignment.

The chain joins TRBV7-2 to TRBJ2-7; 9 nucleotides match TRBD2. The receptor comes from a woman aged 40 to 49 who had recovered from COVID-19. The sample consisted of PBMCs or T cells enriched from blood (not recorded which). CDR3 DNA: TGTGCCAGCAGCTTAGATAGCGGGAGATCTAACGAGCAGTACTTC. Translation: CASSLDSGRSNEQYF.